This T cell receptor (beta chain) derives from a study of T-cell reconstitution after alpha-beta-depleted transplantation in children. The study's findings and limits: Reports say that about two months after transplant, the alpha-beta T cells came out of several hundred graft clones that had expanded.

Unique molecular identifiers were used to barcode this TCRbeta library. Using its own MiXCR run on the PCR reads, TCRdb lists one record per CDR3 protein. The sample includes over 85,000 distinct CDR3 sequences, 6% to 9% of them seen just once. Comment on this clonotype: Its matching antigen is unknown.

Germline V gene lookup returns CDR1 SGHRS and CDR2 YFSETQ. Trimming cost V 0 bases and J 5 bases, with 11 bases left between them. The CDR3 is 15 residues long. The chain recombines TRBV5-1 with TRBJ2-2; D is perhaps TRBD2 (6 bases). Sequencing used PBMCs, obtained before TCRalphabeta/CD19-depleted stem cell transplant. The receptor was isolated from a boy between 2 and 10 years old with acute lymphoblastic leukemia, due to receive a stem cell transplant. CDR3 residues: CASSLAAGRTGELFF. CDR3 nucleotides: TGCGCCAGCAGCTTGGCGGCAGGGAGGACCGGGGAGCTGTTTTTT.